The sequence of this T cell receptor beta chain was determined in a study of blood T cell repertoires in COVID-19. In Seattle, patients joined the study during active infection and were tracked longitudinally. Methods used by the authors: Estimation of nucleated cell counts was performed using reference gene primer amplification. TCRdb keeps only in-frame clones here, not all; method: immunoSEQ multiplex PCR. D and trimming were read from the DNA, whereas the V and J calls and clone size are those reported in that table. Here the sample spans approximately 300,000 clones, around 89% being singletons. With 4 bases clipped from V and 0 bases from J, the junction kept 3 bases outside the gene matches. The germline V gene has CDR1 SGHRS and CDR2 YFSETQ. The CDR3 is made up of 17 amino acids.

This chain uses TRBV5-1 with TRBJ2-1; TRBD2 aligns across 14 bases. The material sequenced was peripheral blood. This receptor was obtained from a woman aged 40 to 55 with COVID-19, enrolled during active disease. As DNA, the CDR3 is TGCGCCAGCAGCCTCGGGACTAGCGGGGGCTCCTACAATGAGCAGTTCTTC. This codes for CASSLGTSGGSYNEQFF.